This T cell receptor beta chain was retrieved from a study of blood T cell repertoires in COVID-19. Turning to the study itself: The United States, Italy and Spain were the sources of the acute and convalescent COVID-19 samples.

J gave up 4 bases and V 3 bases, and 4 bases lay outside the gene matches. This CDR3 is 15 amino acids long. Germline V gene lookup returns CDR1 SEHNR and CDR2 FQNEAQ (reference sequence). Authors' processing steps: Cell counts per sample came from amplifying reference gene primers. Here immunoSEQ multiplex PCR was the method, and the copy in TCRdb shows in-frame clones only, minus some. Clone size and V and J calls were adopted from that table, with D and trimming inferred from the DNA. The data show around 250,000 clones, 80% to 85% seen once. Sequencing input: peripheral blood. The clonotype was recovered from a woman aged 40 to 50 who had recovered from COVID-19. This chain joins TRBV7-9 and TRBJ2-5; 11 nucleotides line up with TRBD2. The CDR3, as DNA: TGTGCCAGCAGCTTGATGACTAGCGGGGTAGAGACCCAGTACTTC. Translated, it gives CASSLMTSGVETQYF. The full variable domain, with the rest looked up from reference TRBV7-9 and TRBJ2-5, is DTGVSQNPRHKITKRGQNVTFRCDPISEHNRLYWYRQTLGQGPEFLTYFQNEAQLEKSRLLSDRFSAERPKGSFSTLEIQRTEQGDSAMYLCASSLMTSGVETQYFGPGTRLLVL.